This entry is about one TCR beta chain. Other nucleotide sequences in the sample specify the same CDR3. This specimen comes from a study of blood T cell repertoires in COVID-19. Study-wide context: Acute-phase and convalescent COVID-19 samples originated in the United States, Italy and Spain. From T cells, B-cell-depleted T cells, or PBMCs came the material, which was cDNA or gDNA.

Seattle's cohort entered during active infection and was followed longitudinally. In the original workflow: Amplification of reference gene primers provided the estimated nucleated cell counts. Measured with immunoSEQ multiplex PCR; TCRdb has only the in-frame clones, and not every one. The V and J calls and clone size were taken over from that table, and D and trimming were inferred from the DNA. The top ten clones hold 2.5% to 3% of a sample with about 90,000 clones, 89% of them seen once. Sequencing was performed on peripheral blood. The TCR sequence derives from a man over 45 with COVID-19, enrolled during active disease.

CDR3 DNA: TGTGCCAGTAGTATAGGAGGGTCTGGGGCCAACGTCCTGACTTTC. Amino acid sequence: CASSIGGSGANVLTF. V gene TRBV19 combines with J gene TRBJ2-6, with D perhaps matching TRBD2 (5 bases). Between the trimmed V and J ends, which lost 1 base and 1 base, there was a span of 5 bases. The CDR3 runs 15 residues. Germline V lookup: CDR1 LNHDA, CDR2 SQIVND (reference sequence). The variable domain in full, completed from reference TRBV19 and TRBJ2-6, reads DGGITQSPKYLFRKEGQNVTLSCEQNLNHDAMYWYRQDPGQGLRLIYYSQIVNDFQKGDIAEGYSVSREKKESFPLTVTSAQKNPTAFYLCASSIGGSGANVLTFGAGSRLTVL.